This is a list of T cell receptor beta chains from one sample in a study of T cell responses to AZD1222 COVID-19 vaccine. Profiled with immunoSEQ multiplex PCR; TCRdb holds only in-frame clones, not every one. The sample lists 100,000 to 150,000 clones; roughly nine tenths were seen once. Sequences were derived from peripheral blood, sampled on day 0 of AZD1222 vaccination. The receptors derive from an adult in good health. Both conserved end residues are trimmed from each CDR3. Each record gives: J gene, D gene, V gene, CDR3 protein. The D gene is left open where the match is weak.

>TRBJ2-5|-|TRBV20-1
SASRQSETQY
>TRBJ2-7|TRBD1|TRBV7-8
ASSPFPGQDSEQY
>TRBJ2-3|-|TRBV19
ASCPASSDTQY
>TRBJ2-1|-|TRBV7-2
ASSLRIHNNEQF
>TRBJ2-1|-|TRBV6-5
ASSPTASSYNEQF
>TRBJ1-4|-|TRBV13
ASKVATNEKLF
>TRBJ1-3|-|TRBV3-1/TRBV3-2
ASSQEGIADTIY
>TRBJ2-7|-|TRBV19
ASGETGGSYEQY
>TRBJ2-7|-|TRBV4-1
ASSQDQGPLSYEQY
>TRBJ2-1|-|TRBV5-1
ASSPHRDSSYNEQF
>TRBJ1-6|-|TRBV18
ASSPEGLGNSPLH
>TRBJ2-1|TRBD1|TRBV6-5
ASRDRGYNEQF
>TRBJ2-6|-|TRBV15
ATSRGYPGNGANVLT
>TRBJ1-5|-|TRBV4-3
ASSQLTGLGQPQH
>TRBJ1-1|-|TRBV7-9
ASSPLIFIGTNTEAF
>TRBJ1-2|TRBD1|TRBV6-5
ASSYRGQGDYGYT
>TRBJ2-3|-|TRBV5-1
ASSLSSSTDTQY
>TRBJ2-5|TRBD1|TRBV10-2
ASRTGTGAETQY
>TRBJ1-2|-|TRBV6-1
ASSEAGLDGYT
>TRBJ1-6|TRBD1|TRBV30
AWSTRTGVNSPLH
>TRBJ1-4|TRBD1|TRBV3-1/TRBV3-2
ASSSDGVGQTATNEKLF
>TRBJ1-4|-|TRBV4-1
ASSQVQGGRGEKLF
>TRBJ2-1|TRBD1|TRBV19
ASSIVGTGAYNEQF
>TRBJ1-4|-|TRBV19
ASNPRLSGKLF
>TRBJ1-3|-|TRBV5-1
ASSSQGNTIY
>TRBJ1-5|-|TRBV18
ASSPQNTGRNQPQH
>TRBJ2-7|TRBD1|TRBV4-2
ASSQDPGGEQY
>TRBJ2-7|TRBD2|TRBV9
ASSVGAGGVYEQY
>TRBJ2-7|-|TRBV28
ASSLTEGHLTYEQY
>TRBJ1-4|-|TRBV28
ASRFNEKLF
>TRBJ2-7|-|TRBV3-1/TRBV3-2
ASSQGISSYEQY
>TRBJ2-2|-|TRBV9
ASRRKVSGELF
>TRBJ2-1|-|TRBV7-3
ASSLHMGGEQF
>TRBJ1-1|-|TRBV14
ASSQGRPTRNTEAF
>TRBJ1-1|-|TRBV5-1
ASSMGHPNTEAF
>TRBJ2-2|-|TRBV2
ASSDQGPNTGELF
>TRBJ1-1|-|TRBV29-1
SGGPSGNTEAF
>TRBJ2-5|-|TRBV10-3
AISERQGRMETQY
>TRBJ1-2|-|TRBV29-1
SVEEGEGCT
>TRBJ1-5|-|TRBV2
ASSGGAQH
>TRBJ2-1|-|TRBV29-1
SVGVLMQF
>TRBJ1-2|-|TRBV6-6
ASVSDGYT
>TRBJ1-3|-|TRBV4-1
ASSQDHGVGNTIY
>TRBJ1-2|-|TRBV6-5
ASSFDGNYGYT
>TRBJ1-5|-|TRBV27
ASSLKGISQPQH
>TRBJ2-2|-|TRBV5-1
ASSRNRVETGELF
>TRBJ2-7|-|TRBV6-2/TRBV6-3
ASSPPPGIGGRPEQY
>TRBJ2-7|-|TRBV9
ASSAWAGSSYEQY
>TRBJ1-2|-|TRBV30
AWNVGVPNYGYT
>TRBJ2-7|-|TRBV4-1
ASSGRPEYEQY
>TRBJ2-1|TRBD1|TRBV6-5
ASSYGQGAHNEQF
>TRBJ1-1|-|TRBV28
ASTRPGMNTEAF
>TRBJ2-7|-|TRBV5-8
ASSPWELSYEQY